This entry lists 20 T cell receptor beta chains sequenced from one sample in a study of response to subunit inactivated influenza vaccine. One entry per CDR3 protein results from TCRdb running MiXCR on the RT-PCR reads. This sample has about 570,000 distinct CDR3 sequences, with roughly 10% found just once. The same specimen was also included in a second study, on T cells expressing NK-cell markers. That source reports: The authors made TCR beta cDNA libraries by 5'RACE template switching. This switching added a universal primer site and UMIs.

Sequencing was performed on PBMCs from blood, taken on the day of vaccination. The receptor set was obtained from a man aged 50-59 years who received an inactivated influenza vaccine.

This clonotype was picked up a small number of times. J is TRBJ2-4 and V is TRBV27; 8 bases fit TRBD2. This CDR3 is built from 15 residues. Germline CDR1 and CDR2: MNHEY and SMNVEV (reference sequence). V was pared by 2 bases and J by 8 bases, with 8 bases of the junction left unmatched. CDR3: CASSLMSGGRDIQYF. The CDR3 nucleotides read TGTGCCAGCAGTTTAATGTCGGGGGGGAGGGACATTCAGTACTTC.

Details on this clonotype: A much larger clonotype is one base distant, so this may be a read error. V is TRBV20-1 and J is TRBJ1-5; the D gene is possibly TRBD1 (6 bases). In germline, CDR1 is DFQATT, CDR2 SNEGSKA (reference sequence). CDR3 length: 14 amino acids. Trimming removed 2 bases from V and 5 bases from J, with 13 bases in between. The CDR3, as DNA: TGCAGTGCTAGACTACACAGGGACTATCAGCCCCAGCATTTT. Amino acids: CSARLHRDYQPQHF.

CDR3 DNA sequence: TGCAGCGTTGAGCTTCCGGGGGAGCAGTTCTTC. Its protein product is CSVELPGEQFF. The rearrangement links TRBV29-1 to TRBJ2-1; D is perhaps TRBD2 (5 bases). Trimming removed 3 bases at V and 10 bases at J, with 10 bases between. Germline CDR1 and CDR2: SQVTM and ANQGSEA. The CDR3 sequence is 11 residues long.

Ten or more counts support this clonotype. This chain links TRBV12-3 or TRBV12-4 with TRBJ2-2, with 9 bases that match TRBD1. The CDR3 covers 13 residues. V trimming: 7 bases; J trimming: 6 bases; junction bases outside the gene matches: 3. CDR3 amino acids: CASTRDRAGELFF. CDR3 bases: TGTGCCAGCACCCGGGACAGGGCCGGGGAGCTGTTTTTT.

The sample holds a few counts of this clonotype. J is TRBJ1-1 and V is TRBV29-1; a weak D match, TRBD1 (6 bases). Trimming took off 1 base at V and 4 bases at J, with 13 bases between the two ends. This CDR3 contains 14 residues. The V gene's germline CDR1 is SQVTM and CDR2 ANQGSEA. CDR3 coding DNA: TGCAGCGTTGAAGGCGGGGAGGGGGGCACTGAAGCTTTCTTT. This sequence encodes CSVEGGEGGTEAFF.

This sequence joins TRBV7-9 and TRBJ2-7, with 9 bases identical to TRBD1. The germline gives CDR1 SEHNR, CDR2 FQNEAQ (reference sequence). The CDR3 has 15 residues. Trimming cost V 5 bases and J 3 bases; bases outside gene matches: 8. The CDR3 reads CASSHRDREVYEQYF. For the CDR3, the DNA is TGTGCCAGCAGCCACCGGGACAGGGAGGTCTACGAGCAGTACTTC.

The V call is TRBV5-5, the J call TRBJ1-1; tentatively, D is TRBD1 (5 bases). The CDR3 sequence is 16 residues long. Trimming shortened V by 4 bases and J by 4 bases, and 20 bases separated the two germline ends. The germline CDR1 and CDR2 sequences are SGHKS and YYEKEE (reference sequence). The CDR3 bases are TGTGCCAGCAGCCATTACCCGACAGATTGGGTCACTGAAGCTTTCTTT. Its translation: CASSHYPTDWVTEAFF.

There are a few counts of this clonotype. This chain links TRBV7-3 with TRBJ2-3, with TRBD2 as a possible D gene (6 bases). This CDR3 is 15 amino acids long. Trimming cost V 3 bases and J 2 bases, with 12 bases left between them. Germline-derived CDR1 and CDR2 are SGHTA and FQGTGA. The CDR3, as DNA: TGTGCCAGCAGCTTTGACGGGAGCACCACAGATACGCAGTATTTT. Translating gives CASSFDGSTTDTQYF.

This clonotype was seen many times. The CDR3 sequence: CASSLAPGLATRGEQFF. The CDR3 nucleotides read TGTGCCAGCAGCTTAGCCCCGGGACTAGCCACACGGGGGGAGCAGTTCTTC. This rearrangement joins TRBV7-8 to TRBJ2-1; 9 nucleotides agree with TRBD2. Trimming at V came to 0 bases and at J to 10 bases, leaving 13 bases not matched to a gene. Per germline, CDR1 SGHVS and CDR2 FQNEAQ. The length of the CDR3 is 17 residues.

This clonotype was observed at least ten times. The chain carries TRBV5-1 and TRBJ2-1; 11 nucleotides agree with TRBD1. The junction had 6 bases not matched to a gene; V was cut back by 4 bases and J by 6 bases. Germline V CDR1 and CDR2: SGHRS, YFSETQ. This CDR3 comprises 15 residues. CDR3 sequence reads: CASSPGQGAFNEQFF. The CDR3 nucleotides read TGCGCCAGCAGCCCCGGACAGGGGGCCTTCAATGAGCAGTTCTTC.

V gene TRBV11-1 combines with J gene TRBJ2-1; TRBD2 agrees at 8 bases. Germline V gene lookup returns CDR1 SGHAT and CDR2 FQDESV (reference sequence). Trimming removed 5 bases from V and 4 bases from J; junction bases left unmatched: 7. The CDR3 has 15 amino acids. The CDR3 loop is CASSPISGVYNEQFF. In DNA, the CDR3 is TGTGCCAGCAGCCCGATTAGCGGGGTTTACAATGAGCAGTTCTTC.

This clonotype was counted only a few times. The chain uses TRBV5-1 and TRBJ2-1, with D unresolved. The germline V gene has CDR1 SGHRS and CDR2 YFSETQ. This CDR3 has 15 residues. V shed 0 bases and J shed 3 bases, with 10 bases lying between them. For the CDR3, the DNA is TGCGCCAGCAGCTTGGTAAGCCTTCGCTACAATGAGCAGTTCTTC. It is translated as CASSLVSLRYNEQFF. The full variable domain, rest sourced from reference TRBV5-1 and TRBJ2-1, is KAGVTQTPRYLIKTRGQQVTLSCSPISGHRSVSWYQQTPGQGLQFLFEYFSETQRNKGNFPGRFSGRQFSNSRSEMNVSTLELGDSALYLCASSLVSLRYNEQFFGPGTRLTVL.

This clonotype was found a few times. The chain combines TRBV5-1 with TRBJ2-3; D uncertain. The germline V gene has CDR1 SGHRS and CDR2 YFSETQ. CDR3 length: 13 residues. The V gene lost 6 bases and the J gene lost 4 bases, with 12 bases spanning the gap. The CDR3 DNA follows: TGCGCCAGCACTCCCCTTCCGGCAGATACGCAGTATTTT. Translated: CASTPLPADTQYF. Full variable domain (rest looked up from reference TRBV5-1 and TRBJ2-3): KAGVTQTPRYLIKTRGQQVTLSCSPISGHRSVSWYQQTPGQGLQFLFEYFSETQRNKGNFPGRFSGRQFSNSRSEMNVSTLELGDSALYLCASTPLPADTQYFGPGTRLTVL.

This clonotype was observed a few times. The chain is built from TRBV15 and TRBJ2-7, with D possibly TRBD1 on 5 matching bases. CDR1 LNHNV and CDR2 YYDKDF come from the germline V gene (reference sequence). Trimming shortened V by 8 bases and J by 7 bases, and 21 bases separated the two germline ends. The CDR3 covers 14 residues. In nucleotides, the CDR3 is TGTGCCACCGCGGCGGAAACACGTTCAGGGGAGCAGTACTTC. This translates into CATAAETRSGEQYF.

This clonotype came up a few times. The junction shows a germline mismatch at one end, possibly a read error. The chain uses TRBV4-3 and TRBJ2-7; D may be TRBD2 (6 bases). Germline V gene lookup returns CDR1 LGHNA and CDR2 YSLEER. The CDR3 is made up of 10 amino acids. The CDR3: CASSHPGVRF. DNA for the CDR3: TGCGCCAGCAGCCACCCGGGGGTCAGATTC.

On this clonotype itself: A read error may account for a junction end that differs from germline. This chain links TRBV29-1 with TRBJ1-2, with D perhaps TRBD1 (5 bases). This CDR3 contains 8 residues. Germline assignment: CDR1 SQVTM and CDR2 ANQGSEA. In nucleotides, the CDR3 is TGTTCTTGGGGGGGCTACACCTTC. This codes for CSWGGYTF.

The rearrangement uses TRBV28 and TRBJ2-5; D unresolved. Deletions cut 4 bases from V and 4 bases from J, with 10 bases between. Germline CDR1 and CDR2: MDHEN and SYDVKM. The CDR3 runs 13 residues. DNA of the CDR3: TGTGCCAGCAGTTCCCACACAGTAGAGACCCAGTACTTC. This encodes CASSSHTVETQYF. Looking up the rest from reference TRBV28 and TRBJ2-5 gives the full variable domain: DVKVTQSSRYLVKRTGEKVFLECVQDMDHENMFWYRQDPGLGLRLIYFSYDVKMKEKGDIPEGYSVSREKKERFSLILESASTNQTSMYLCASSSHTVETQYFGPGTRLLVL.

This clonotype has ten or more counts. The rearrangement uses TRBV29-1 and TRBJ1-2, with D hard to call. The CDR3 is made up of 13 amino acids. Germline lookup yields CDR1 SQVTM and CDR2 ANQGSEA. V shed 4 bases and J shed 0 bases, with 9 bases lying between them. This CDR3 reads CSVAAGSNYGYTF. The DNA of the CDR3 is TGCAGCGTTGCGGCAGGATCTAACTATGGCTACACCTTC.

In DNA form, the CDR3 reads TGTGCCAGCAGCTTCGGCGAATTAATTGGGAGCACTGAAGCTTTCTTT. Translating it yields CASSFGELIGSTEAFF. This chain links TRBV5-5 with TRBJ1-1, with unresolved D. V dropped 2 bases and J dropped 4 bases, with 18 bases sitting between them. CDR1 is SGHKS and CDR2 is YYEKEE in the germline V gene (reference sequence). CDR3 length: 16 residues.

The rearrangement uses TRBV12-3 or TRBV12-4 and TRBJ1-2, with D tentatively TRBD1 (5 bases). Trimming stripped 3 bases from V and 8 bases from J, with 13 bases between. This CDR3 comprises 13 residues. The CDR3 spells CASSFGARMGYTF. The CDR3 DNA reads TGTGCCAGCAGTTTCGGGGCTCGGATGGGCTACACCTTC.